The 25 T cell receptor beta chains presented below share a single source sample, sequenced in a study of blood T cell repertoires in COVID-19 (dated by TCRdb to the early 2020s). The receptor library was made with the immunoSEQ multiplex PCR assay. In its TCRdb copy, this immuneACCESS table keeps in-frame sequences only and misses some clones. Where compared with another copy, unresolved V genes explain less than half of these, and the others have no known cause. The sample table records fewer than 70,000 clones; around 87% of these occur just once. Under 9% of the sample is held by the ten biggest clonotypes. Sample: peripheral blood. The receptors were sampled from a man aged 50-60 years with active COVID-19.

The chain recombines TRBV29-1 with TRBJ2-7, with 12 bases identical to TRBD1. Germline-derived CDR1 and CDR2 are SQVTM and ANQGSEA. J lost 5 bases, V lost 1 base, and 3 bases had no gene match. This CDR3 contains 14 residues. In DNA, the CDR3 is TGCAGCGTTGAAGTAGGGACAGGGGGCGACGAGCAGTACTTC. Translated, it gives CSVEVGTGGDEQYF.

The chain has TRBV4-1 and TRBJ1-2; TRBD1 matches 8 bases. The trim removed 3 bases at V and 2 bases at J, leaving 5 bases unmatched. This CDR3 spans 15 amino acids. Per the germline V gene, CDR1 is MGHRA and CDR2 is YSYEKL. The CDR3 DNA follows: TGCGCCAGCAGCCAGGATGGACAGGGAAACTATGGCTACACCTTC. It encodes CASSQDGQGNYGYTF.

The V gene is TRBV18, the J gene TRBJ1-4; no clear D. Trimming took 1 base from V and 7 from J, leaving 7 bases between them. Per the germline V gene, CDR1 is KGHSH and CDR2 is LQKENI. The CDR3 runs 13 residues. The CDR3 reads CASSPREPEKLFF. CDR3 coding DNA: TGTGCCAGCTCACCACGCGAGCCTGAAAAACTGTTTTTT.

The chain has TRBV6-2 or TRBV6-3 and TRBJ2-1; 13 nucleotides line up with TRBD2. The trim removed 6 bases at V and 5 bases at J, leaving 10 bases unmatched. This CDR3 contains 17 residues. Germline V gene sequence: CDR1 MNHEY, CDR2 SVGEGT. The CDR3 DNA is TGTGCCAGCAGCCCTACCCGAACTAGCGGGGGGGACAATGAGCAGTTCTTC. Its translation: CASSPTRTSGGDNEQFF.

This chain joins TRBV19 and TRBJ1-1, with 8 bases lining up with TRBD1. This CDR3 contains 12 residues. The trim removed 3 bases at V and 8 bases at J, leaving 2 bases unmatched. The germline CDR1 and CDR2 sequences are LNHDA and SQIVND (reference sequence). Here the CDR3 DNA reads TGTGCCAGTAGTATCCGGGACAGGGAAGCTTTCTTT. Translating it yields CASSIRDREAFF.

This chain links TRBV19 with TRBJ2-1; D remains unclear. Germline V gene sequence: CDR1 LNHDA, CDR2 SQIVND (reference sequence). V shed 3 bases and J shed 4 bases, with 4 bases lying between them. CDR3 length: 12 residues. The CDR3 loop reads CASSIPYNEQFF. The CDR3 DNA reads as TGTGCCAGTAGTATCCCGTACAATGAGCAGTTCTTC.

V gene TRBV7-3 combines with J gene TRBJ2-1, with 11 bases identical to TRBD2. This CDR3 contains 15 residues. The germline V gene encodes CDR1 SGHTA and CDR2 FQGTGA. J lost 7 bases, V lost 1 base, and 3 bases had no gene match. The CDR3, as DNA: TGTGCCAGCAGCTTAAGCCTAGCGGGGGGAAATGAGCAGTTCTTC. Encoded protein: CASSLSLAGGNEQFF.

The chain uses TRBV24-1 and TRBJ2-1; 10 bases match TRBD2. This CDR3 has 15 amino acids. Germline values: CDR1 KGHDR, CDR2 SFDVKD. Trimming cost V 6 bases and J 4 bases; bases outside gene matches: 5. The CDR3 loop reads CATSSASGSYNEQFF. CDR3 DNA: TGTGCCACCAGTTCTGCTAGCGGGAGTTACAATGAGCAGTTCTTC.

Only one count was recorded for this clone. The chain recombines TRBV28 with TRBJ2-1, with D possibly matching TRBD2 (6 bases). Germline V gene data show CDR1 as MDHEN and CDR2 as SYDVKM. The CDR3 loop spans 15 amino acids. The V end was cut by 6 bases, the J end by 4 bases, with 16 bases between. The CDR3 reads CASRVLRGGYNEQFF. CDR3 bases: TGTGCCAGCAGAGTCCTTAGGGGAGGATACAATGAGCAGTTCTTC.

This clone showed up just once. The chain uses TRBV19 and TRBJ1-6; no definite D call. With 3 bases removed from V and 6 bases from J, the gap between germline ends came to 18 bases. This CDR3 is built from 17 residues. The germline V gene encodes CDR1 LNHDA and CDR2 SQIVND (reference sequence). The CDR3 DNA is TGTGCCAGTAGTATTAGGACTACCAGGAAATTTAATTCACCCCTCCACTTT. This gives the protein CASSIRTTRKFNSPLHF.

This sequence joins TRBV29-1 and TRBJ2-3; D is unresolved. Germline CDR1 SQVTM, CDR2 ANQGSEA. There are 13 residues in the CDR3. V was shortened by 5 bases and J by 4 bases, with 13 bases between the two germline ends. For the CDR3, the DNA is TGCAGCGTTCTCTTCCTCCGGGCAGATACGCAGTATTTT. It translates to CSVLFLRADTQYF.

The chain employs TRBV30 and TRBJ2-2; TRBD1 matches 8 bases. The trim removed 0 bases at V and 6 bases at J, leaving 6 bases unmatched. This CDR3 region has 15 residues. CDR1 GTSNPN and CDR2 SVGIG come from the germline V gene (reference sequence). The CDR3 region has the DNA TGTGCCTGGAGTGTTCCAGGGGGCTCCGCCGGGGAGCTGTTTTTT. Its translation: CAWSVPGGSAGELFF.

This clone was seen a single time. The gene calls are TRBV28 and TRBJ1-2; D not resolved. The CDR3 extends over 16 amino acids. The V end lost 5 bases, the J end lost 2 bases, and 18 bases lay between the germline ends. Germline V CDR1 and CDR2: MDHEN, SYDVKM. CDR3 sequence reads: CASSPHYGRRNYGYTF. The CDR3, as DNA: TGTGCCAGCAGTCCCCACTACGGCCGTCGGAACTATGGCTACACCTTC.

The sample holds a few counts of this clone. CDR3 residues: CASSWGVRDLNTEAFF. Written as DNA, the CDR3 is TGTGCCAGCAGCTGGGGGGTGAGGGACTTGAACACTGAAGCTTTCTTT. This sequence joins TRBV5-4 and TRBJ1-1; possibly TRBD1 for D (5 bases). This CDR3 has 16 residues. Per the germline V gene, CDR1 is SGHNT and CDR2 is YYREEE (reference sequence). V was clipped by 3 bases and J by 0 bases, with 15 bases between them.

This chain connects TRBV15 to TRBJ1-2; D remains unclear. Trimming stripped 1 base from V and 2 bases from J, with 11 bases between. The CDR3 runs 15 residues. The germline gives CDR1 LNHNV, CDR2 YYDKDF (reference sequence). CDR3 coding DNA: TGTGCCACCAGCAGAGCCCGGGATGTAAACTATGGCTACACCTTC. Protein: CATSRARDVNYGYTF.

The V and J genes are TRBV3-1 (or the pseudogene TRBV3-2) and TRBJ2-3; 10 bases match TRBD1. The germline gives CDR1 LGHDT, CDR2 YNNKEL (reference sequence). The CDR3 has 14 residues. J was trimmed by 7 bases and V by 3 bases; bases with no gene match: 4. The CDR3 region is CASSQRTGGNTQYF. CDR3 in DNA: TGTGCCAGCAGCCAGCGGACAGGGGGAAATACGCAGTATTTT.

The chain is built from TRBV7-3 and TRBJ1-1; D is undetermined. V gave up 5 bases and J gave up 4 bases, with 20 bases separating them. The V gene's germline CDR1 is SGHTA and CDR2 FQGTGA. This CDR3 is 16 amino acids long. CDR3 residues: CASSLAPGGMGTEAFF. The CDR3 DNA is TGTGCCAGCAGCCTCGCCCCGGGAGGGATGGGCACTGAAGCTTTCTTT.

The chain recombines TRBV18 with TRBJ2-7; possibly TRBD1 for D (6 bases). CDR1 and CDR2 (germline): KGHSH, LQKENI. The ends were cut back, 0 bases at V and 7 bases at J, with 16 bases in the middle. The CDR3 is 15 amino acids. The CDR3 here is CASSPPGRGPTEQYF. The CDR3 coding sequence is TGTGCCAGCTCACCACCGGGCAGGGGACCTACGGAGCAGTACTTC.

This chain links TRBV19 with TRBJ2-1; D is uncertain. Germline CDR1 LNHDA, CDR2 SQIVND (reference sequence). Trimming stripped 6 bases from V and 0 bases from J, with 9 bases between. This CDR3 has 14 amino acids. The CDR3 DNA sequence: TGTGCCAGTAGGGTCACTATCTCCTACAATGAGCAGTTCTTC. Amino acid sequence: CASRVTISYNEQFF.

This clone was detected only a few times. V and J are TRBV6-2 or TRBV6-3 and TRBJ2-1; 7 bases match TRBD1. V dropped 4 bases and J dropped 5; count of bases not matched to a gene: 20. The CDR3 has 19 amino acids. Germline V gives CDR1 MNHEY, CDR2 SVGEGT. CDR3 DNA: TGTGCCAGCAGTTTCAATGGGGACAGAGCACTAACAATAAACAATGAGCAGTTCTTC. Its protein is CASSFNGDRALTINNEQFF.

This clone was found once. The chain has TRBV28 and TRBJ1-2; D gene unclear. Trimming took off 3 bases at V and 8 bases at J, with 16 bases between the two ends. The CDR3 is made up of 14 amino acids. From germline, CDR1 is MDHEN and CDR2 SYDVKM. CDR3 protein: CASSFGYRGRGYTF. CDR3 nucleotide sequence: TGTGCCAGCAGTTTCGGGTATAGAGGTAGGGGCTACACCTTC.

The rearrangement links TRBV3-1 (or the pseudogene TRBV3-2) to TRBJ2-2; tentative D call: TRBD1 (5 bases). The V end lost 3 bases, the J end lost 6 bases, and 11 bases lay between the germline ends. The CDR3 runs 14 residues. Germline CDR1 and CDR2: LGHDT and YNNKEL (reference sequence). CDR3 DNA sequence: TGTGCCAGCAGCCACCTTTCACAGGCCGGGGAGCTGTTTTTT. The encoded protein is CASSHLSQAGELFF.

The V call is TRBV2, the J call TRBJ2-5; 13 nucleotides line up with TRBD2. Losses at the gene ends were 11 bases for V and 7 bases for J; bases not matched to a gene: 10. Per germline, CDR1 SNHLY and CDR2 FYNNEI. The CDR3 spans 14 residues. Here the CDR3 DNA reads TGTGCCGGGGAGGGACTAGCGGGATCGGGGACCCAGTACTTC. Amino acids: CAGEGLAGSGTQYF.

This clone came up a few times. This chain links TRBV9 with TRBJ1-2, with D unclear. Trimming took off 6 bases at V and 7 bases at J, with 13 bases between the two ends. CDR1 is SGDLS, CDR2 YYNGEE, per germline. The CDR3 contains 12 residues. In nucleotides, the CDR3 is TGTGCCAGCAAAGGAAGGGAGATTGGCTACACCTTC. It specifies CASKGREIGYTF. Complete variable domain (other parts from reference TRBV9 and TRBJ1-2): DSGVTQTPKHLITATGQRVTLRCSPRSGDLSVYWYQQSLDQGLQFLIQYYNGEERAKGNILERFSAQQFPDLHSELNLSSLELGDSALYFCASKGREIGYTFGSGTRLTVV.

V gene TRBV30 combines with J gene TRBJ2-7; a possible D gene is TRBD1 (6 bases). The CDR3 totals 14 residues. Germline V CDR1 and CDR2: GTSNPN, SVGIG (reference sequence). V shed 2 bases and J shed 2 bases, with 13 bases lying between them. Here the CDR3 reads CAWSPHRATYEQYF. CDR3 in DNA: TGTGCCTGGAGTCCACACAGGGCTACCTACGAGCAGTACTTC. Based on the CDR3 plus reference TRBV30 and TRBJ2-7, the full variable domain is SQTIHQWPATLVQPVGSPLSLECTVEGTSNPNLYWYRQAAGRGLQLLFYSVGIGQISSEVPQNLSASRPQDRQFILSSKKLLLSDSGFYLCAWSPHRATYEQYFGPGTRLTVT.